The 19 T cell receptor beta chains reported below all come from one sample, sequenced in a study of T cell responses to AZD1222 COVID-19 vaccine. The repertoire was sequenced with immunoSEQ multiplex PCR; TCRdb's copy has only in-frame clones and lacks some. The sample holds over 110,000 clones; 70% to 90% are singletons and the top ten take 5% to 6.5%. The sequencing used peripheral blood, collected on day 0 of AZD1222 vaccination. These receptors were collected from an adult in good health.

The CDR3 here is CASSLMGPPNTEAFF. CDR3 DNA: TGTGCCAGCAGCTTGATGGGGCCCCCGAACACTGAAGCTTTCTTT. The rearrangement joins TRBV5-4 to TRBJ1-1, with D perhaps TRBD1 (5 bases). Trimming removed 1 base at V and 1 base at J, with 11 bases between. Germline-derived CDR1 and CDR2 are SGHNT and YYREEE (reference sequence). This CDR3 region has 15 residues.

This chain uses TRBV19 with TRBJ1-2; 7 nucleotides line up with TRBD1. This CDR3 has 16 amino acids. With 6 bases clipped from V and 0 bases from J, the junction kept 10 bases outside the gene matches. Per the germline V gene, CDR1 is LNHDA and CDR2 is SQIVND (reference sequence). For the CDR3, the DNA is TGTGCCAGTAGCACGACACGACAGGGTGCTAACTATGGCTACACCTTC. Encoded protein: CASSTTRQGANYGYTF.

The rearrangement links TRBV5-6 to TRBJ2-3; D gene unclear. The CDR3 spans 15 residues. Between the trimmed V and J ends, which lost 0 bases and 0 bases, there was a span of 8 bases. Germline V gives CDR1 SGHDT, CDR2 YYEEEE. The CDR3 DNA reads TGTGCCAGCAGCTTGGGGTTCGGAAGCACAGATACGCAGTATTTT. Protein sequence: CASSLGFGSTDTQYF.

The rearrangement joins TRBV5-6 to TRBJ2-5, with 8 positions matching TRBD1. This CDR3 is built from 14 residues. Germline V CDR1 and CDR2: SGHDT, YYEEEE. After removal of 2 bases from V and 5 bases from J, the junction contained 5 bases not matched to a gene. The CDR3 loop reads CASSLGQGRETQYF. The CDR3 DNA reads as TGTGCCAGCAGCTTAGGACAGGGACGGGAGACCCAGTACTTC.

This clone was counted a single time. The V gene is TRBV7-9, the J gene TRBJ1-2; D gene unclear. Trimming cost V 0 bases and J 6 bases, with 11 bases left between them. Germline CDR1 and CDR2: SEHNR and FQNEAQ (reference sequence). This CDR3 has 14 amino acids. The CDR3 DNA reads TGTGCCAGCAGCTTAGCCGGGGTCGCTGATGGCTACACCTTC. Translating gives CASSLAGVADGYTF. Combining the CDR3 with reference TRBV7-9 and TRBJ1-2 gives the whole variable domain DTGVSQNPRHKITKRGQNVTFRCDPISEHNRLYWYRQTLGQGPEFLTYFQNEAQLEKSRLLSDRFSAERPKGSFSTLEIQRTEQGDSAMYLCASSLAGVADGYTFGSGTRLTVV.

V and J are TRBV6-2 or TRBV6-3 and TRBJ1-5; D might be TRBD1 (6 bases). V lost 6 bases to trimming and J lost 7 bases, with 13 bases between them. The CDR3 extends over 13 amino acids. The V gene's germline CDR1 is MNHEY and CDR2 SVGEGT. The CDR3 coding sequence is TGTGCCAGCAGCGACAGGCTGGGGCAGCCCCAGCATTTT. Encoded protein: CASSDRLGQPQHF.

The chain employs TRBV5-4 and TRBJ2-1; TRBD2 matches at 10 bases. This CDR3 is 15 amino acids long. Germline assignment: CDR1 SGHNT and CDR2 YYREEE (reference sequence). V was clipped by 2 bases and J by 8 bases; unmatched bases: 7. The CDR3 coding sequence is TGTGCCAGCAGCTTCCTAGCGGGAGTTAGTGATGAGCAGTTCTTC. It specifies CASSFLAGVSDEQFF. The variable domain in full, completed from reference TRBV5-4 and TRBJ2-1, reads ETGVTQSPTHLIKTRGQQVTLRCSSQSGHNTVSWYQQALGQGPQFIFQYYREEENGRGNFPPRFSGLQFPNYSSELNVNALELDDSALYLCASSFLAGVSDEQFFGPGTRLTVL.

The V gene is TRBV10-3, the J gene TRBJ1-3, with D tentatively TRBD1 (5 bases). V shed 0 bases and J shed 4 bases, with 10 bases lying between them. The CDR3 runs 15 residues. CDR1 is ENHRY, CDR2 SYGVKD, per germline. In nucleotides, the CDR3 is TGTGCCATCAGTGAGTCAGGGGTACCCGGAAACACCATATATTTT. It is translated as CAISESGVPGNTIYF.

The gene calls are TRBV12-5 and TRBJ1-6; the D is unclear. The germline CDR1 and CDR2 sequences are LGHNT and FRNRAP. The CDR3 totals 14 residues. Trimming left V 1 base short and J 7 bases short, with 8 bases between. The CDR3 bases are TGTGCTAGTGGTTTGGGGGGTAGCAATTCACCCCTCCACTTT. This sequence encodes CASGLGGSNSPLHF.

V usage is TRBV7-3 and J usage is TRBJ1-1; D may be TRBD1 (5 bases). V was pared by 3 bases and J by 8 bases, with 10 bases between. Germline assignment: CDR1 SGHTA and CDR2 FQGTGA. This CDR3 is built from 12 residues. CDR3 nucleotides: TGTGCCAGCAGCTTGGGGGACGGGGAAGCTTTCTTT. It translates to CASSLGDGEAFF.

The chain is built from TRBV7-9 and TRBJ1-1, with D maybe TRBD1 (5 bases). This CDR3 is built from 14 residues. The germline V gene encodes CDR1 SEHNR and CDR2 FQNEAQ (reference sequence). Trimming took 1 base from V and 2 from J, leaving 8 bases between them. Here the CDR3 reads CASSLGQSNTEAFF. CDR3 DNA: TGTGCCAGCAGCTTAGGACAGTCAAACACTGAAGCTTTCTTT.

The chain employs TRBV6-5 and TRBJ2-2; possible D gene TRBD1, 6 bases. The CDR3 is 13 amino acids. Germline loops: CDR1 MNHEY, CDR2 SVGAGI. V gave up 5 bases and J gave up 4 bases, with 8 bases separating them. The CDR3 protein is CASSPDSTGELFF. The CDR3 DNA reads as TGTGCCAGCAGTCCGGACAGCACCGGGGAGCTGTTTTTT.

V usage is TRBV5-6 and J usage is TRBJ2-7, with 11 positions matching TRBD2. This CDR3 is built from 16 residues. CDR1 is SGHDT, CDR2 YYEEEE, per germline. V shed 0 bases, J shed 2 bases, and the junction held 4 bases outside the gene matches. The CDR3 bases are TGTGCCAGCAGCTTGGGACTAGCGGGAATGACCTACGAGCAGTACTTC. The encoded protein is CASSLGLAGMTYEQYF.

This clone was picked up one time. The V call is TRBV6-5, the J call TRBJ2-2; 8 positions agree with TRBD1. V lost 6 bases to trimming and J lost 2 bases; unmatched junction nucleotides: 5. In germline, CDR1 is MNHEY, CDR2 SVGAGI. This CDR3 contains 15 residues. CDR3 nucleotides: TGTGCCAGCAGCACGGACAGGGCCAACACCGGGGAGCTGTTTTTT. Protein product: CASSTDRANTGELFF.

The chain is built from TRBV24-1 and TRBJ2-1; no clear D. The V end lost 0 bases, the J end lost 7 bases, and 6 bases lay between the germline ends. Per the germline V gene, CDR1 is KGHDR and CDR2 is SFDVKD. This CDR3 region has 13 residues. The CDR3 DNA is TGTGCCACCAGTGATTTGGCCTGGAATGAGCAGTTCTTC. It specifies CATSDLAWNEQFF.

This chain links TRBV29-1 with TRBJ1-2; the D is unclear. Trimming stripped 2 bases from V and 5 bases from J, with 6 bases between. The CDR3 contains 11 residues. CDR1 and CDR2 from the germline V gene are SQVTM and ANQGSEA. CDR3 in amino acids: CSVEWGYGYTF. The CDR3 coding sequence is TGCAGCGTTGAATGGGGTTATGGCTACACCTTC. Drawing the rest from reference TRBV29-1 and TRBJ1-2, the complete variable domain is SAVISQKPSRDICQRGTSLTIQCQVDSQVTMMFWYRQQPGQSLTLIATANQGSEATYESGFVIDKFPISRPNLTFSTLTVSNMSPEDSSIYLCSVEWGYGYTFGSGTRLTVV.

The rearrangement uses TRBV5-6 and TRBJ1-1, with D possibly matching TRBD1 (6 bases). The CDR3 is 18 amino acids. Germline V lookup: CDR1 SGHDT, CDR2 YYEEEE. V was cut by 7 bases and J by 3 bases, with 28 bases left in between. This chain's CDR3 is CASGGREALSGEYTEAFF. The CDR3 DNA sequence: TGTGCCAGCGGGGGGCGTGAAGCCCTTTCCGGTGAGTACACTGAAGCTTTCTTT.

The CDR3 bases are TGTGCCAGCAGCCAAGAGCGGGGGACCTACGAGCAGTACTTC. This translates into CASSQERGTYEQYF. The V and J genes are TRBV4-2 and TRBJ2-7; TRBD2 agrees at 7 bases. Germline CDR1 reads LGHNA; CDR2 reads YNFKEQ. The CDR3 length is 14 residues. V gave up 0 bases and J gave up 2 bases; unmatched junction bases: 1.

The V gene is TRBV2, the J gene TRBJ1-2; a weak D match, TRBD1 (5 bases). CDR3 size: 15 residues. V was shortened by 1 base and J by 3 bases, with 12 bases between the two germline ends. Germline-derived CDR1 and CDR2 are SNHLY and FYNNEI. The CDR3 here is CASSEGRGAHYGYTF. The DNA of the CDR3 is TGTGCCAGCAGTGAAGGGCGTGGGGCCCACTATGGCTACACCTTC.